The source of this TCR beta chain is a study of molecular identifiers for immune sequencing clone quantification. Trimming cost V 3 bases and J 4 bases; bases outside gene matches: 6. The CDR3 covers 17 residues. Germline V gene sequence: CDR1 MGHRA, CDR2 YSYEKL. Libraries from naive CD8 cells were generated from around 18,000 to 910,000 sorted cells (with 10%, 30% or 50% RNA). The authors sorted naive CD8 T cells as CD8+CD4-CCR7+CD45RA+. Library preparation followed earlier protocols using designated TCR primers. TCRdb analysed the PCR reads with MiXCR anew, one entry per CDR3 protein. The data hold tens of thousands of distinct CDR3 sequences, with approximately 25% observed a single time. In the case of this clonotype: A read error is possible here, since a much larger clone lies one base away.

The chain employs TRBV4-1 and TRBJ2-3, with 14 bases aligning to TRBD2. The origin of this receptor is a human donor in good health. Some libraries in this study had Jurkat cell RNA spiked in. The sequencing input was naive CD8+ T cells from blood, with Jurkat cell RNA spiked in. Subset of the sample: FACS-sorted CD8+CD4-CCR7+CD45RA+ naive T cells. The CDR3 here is CASSHGLAGGQADTQYF. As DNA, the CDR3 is TGCGCCAGCAGCCACGGACTAGCGGGGGGTCAGGCAGATACGCAGTATTTT.